This T cell receptor beta chain was recovered during a study of cytomegalovirus exposure and HLA in healthy donors. Primers included in the PCR were 60 Vbeta and 13 Jbeta primers. Only in-frame clones appear in the TCRdb table, and some are missing; sequencing was by immunoSEQ multiplex PCR. The sample lists roughly 86,000 clones; 70% to 80% were seen once. Per germline, CDR1 SGHNT and CDR2 YYREEE (reference sequence). This CDR3 has 16 amino acids. The V and J ends lost 0 bases and 0 bases respectively, with 9 bases between them. Sequencing was done on a sample of PBMCs. V gene TRBV5-4 combines with J gene TRBJ1-4; no definite D call. The sequence was collected from a man aged 60 to 69 in good health and CMV-seronegative. This CDR3 reads CASSLGQRATNEKLFF. The CDR3 DNA reads as TGTGCCAGCAGCTTGGGCCAGCGAGCAACTAATGAAAAACTGTTTTTT.